This TCR beta chain comes out of a study of blood T cell repertoires in COVID-19. Study context: Italy, Spain and the United States were the sources of the convalescent and acute COVID-19 samples.

The germline V gene encodes CDR1 LGHNT and CDR2 FRNRAP. The CDR3 runs 14 residues. Trimming removed 6 bases at V and 4 bases at J, with 15 bases between. In the authors' methods: Reference gene primer amplification gave estimated nucleated cell counts. Profiling relied on immunoSEQ multiplex PCR, and the TCRdb table lists in-frame clones only, not all of them. V and J calls and clone size are as listed in that table; D and trimming were resolved from the DNA. The data show 150,000 to 200,000 clones, less than 90% seen once. Adults between roughly 18 and 100 years of age took part from more than 20 US areas. The recovered donors of Cohort 3 showed two negative PCRs, clearance, or symptom resolution.

Sequenced material: PBMCs or T cells enriched from blood (not recorded which). The sequence was collected from a woman between 50 and 59 years old who had recovered from COVID-19. The chain recombines TRBV12-5 with TRBJ1-2; D unresolved. The CDR3 nucleotides read TGTGCTAGTGGGCAAGAGGTTCCCCTCTATGGCTACACCTTC. It translates to CASGQEVPLYGYTF.